This record looks at one T cell receptor beta chain sequence and its context. Its binding antigen is unknown. Qualities for individual bases were not recorded, and no much larger clone is one base off. TCRbeta CDR3 regions were amplified from genomic DNA using the immunoSEQ Assay, a bias-controlled multiplex PCR. The original pipeline was this. Nucleated cell counts per sample were estimated from amplification of reference gene primers within the assay. To quantify the absolute abundance of each unique TCRbeta CDR3 rearrangement, sequence reads were collapsed and filtered. Productive Simpson clonality was computed per sample as the square root of Simpson's diversity index over productive rearrangements. TCRdb took this table from immuneACCESS and kept in-frame rearrangements with V and J called. Such tables lack part of the clones; where checked against another copy, unresolved V genes explain under half of the gap, and the rest is unexplained. V and J calls and clone size are as listed in that table; D and trimming were resolved from the DNA. The table for this sample lists 100,000 or so clones; approximately 86% of them were counted only once. Jointly, the top ten make up 5% of the sample.

These data belong to a study of blood T cell repertoires in COVID-19 (dated by TCRdb to 2018 to 2021). Background on the whole study: Collaborator samples came from the United States, Italy and Spain and covered acute and convalescent phases of COVID-19. The repertoires were released in a freely available public database meant as a resource for research on the immune response to SARS-CoV-2. The prospective study material was composed of cDNA or gDNA derived from T cells, B-cell-depleted T cells, or PBMCs. Where available, HLA class I and class II types were obtained from metadata supplied by the sample provider rather than from assay-based typing. Samples were obtained from the ongoing ImmuneRACE study (first 160 participants) and from roughly 1,300 subjects provided by 6 global collaborators. The dataset comprised deeply sampled blood TCRbeta repertoires from subjects exposed to, actively infected with, or recovered from COVID-19. Sample metadata almost always included a de-identified subject ID, COVID-19 status, age in years and sex.

Collaborating institutions collected whole blood in K2EDTA tubes following their own protocols. For TCRbeta analysis, collaborator samples were shipped as frozen whole blood, as isolated PBMCs, or as DNA extracted from either sample type. What the work shows at the level of the full study, not this receptor alone: The amount of clinical and demographic metadata varied by source and participant and was provided uncurated.

After removal of 5 bases from V and 2 bases from J, the junction retains 3 bases not matched to a gene. The CDR3 goes from the cysteine to the phenylalanine over 14 residues. Of all the DNA, just the CDR3 is kept, 42 bases in frame from base 1. As encoded in the germline V gene, CDR1 is MDHEN while CDR2 is SYDVKM. Specimen: peripheral blood. This clonotype was sampled from a human donor in a cohort sampled during active COVID-19. The chain links TRBV28 with TRBJ1-3; 7 middle bases align to TRBD1. The DNA sequence reads TGTGCCAGCAGTGGGGGACAGCCTGGAAACACCATATATTTT. Its amino acids are CASSGGQPGNTIYF.